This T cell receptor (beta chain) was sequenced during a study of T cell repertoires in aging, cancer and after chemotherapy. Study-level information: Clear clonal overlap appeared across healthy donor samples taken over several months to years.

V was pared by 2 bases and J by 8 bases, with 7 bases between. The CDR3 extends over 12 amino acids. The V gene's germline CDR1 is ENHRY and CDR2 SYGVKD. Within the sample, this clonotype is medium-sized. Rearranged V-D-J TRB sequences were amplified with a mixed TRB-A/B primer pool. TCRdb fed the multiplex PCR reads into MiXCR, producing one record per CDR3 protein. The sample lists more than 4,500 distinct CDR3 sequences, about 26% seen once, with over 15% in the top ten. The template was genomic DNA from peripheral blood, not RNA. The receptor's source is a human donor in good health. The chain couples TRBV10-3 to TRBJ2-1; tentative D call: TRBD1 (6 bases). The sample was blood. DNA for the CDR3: TGTGCCATCAGTGAGGGGGGCGATGAGCAGTTCTTC. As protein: CAISEGGDEQFF.